Below are 32 T cell receptor beta chains sequenced from a single sample in a study of monozygotic twins with inflammatory bowel disease (dated by TCRdb to between 2017 and 2020). Libraries were made using 5' RACE. The sequencing machine was an Illumina HiSeq 2500. TCRdb reprocessed the reads; each CDR3 protein sequence makes one entry, and DNA is unavailable. This sample's records show over 350,000 distinct CDR3 sequences. Together, the top ten hold 2% to 3% of the sample. The source material was blood. These TCRs come from a human donor with ulcerative colitis or Crohn's disease, or a healthy co-twin of an affected twin (not recorded which).

CDR3 protein: CASSPGQARTEAFF. The chain couples TRBV5-5 to TRBJ1-1; the TCRdb D gene call, TRBD1, has no DNA to confirm it. This CDR3 has 14 amino acids. Looked up from germline, CDR1 is SGHKS and CDR2 is YYEKEE (reference sequence).

The rearrangement uses TRBV20-1 and TRBJ1-2; TCRdb's assignment of TRBD1 cannot be checked, as there is no DNA. Germline loops: CDR1 DFQATT, CDR2 SNEGSKA (reference sequence). This CDR3 region has 15 residues. The CDR3 region is CSASPRQGLAYGYTF.

This chain links TRBV12-3 or TRBV12-4 with TRBJ2-2; the TCRdb call, TRBD1, lacks DNA for checking. The CDR3 covers 12 residues. The CDR3 sequence: CASSFGGGELFF.

This chain uses TRBV5-1 with TRBJ2-2; TCRdb's D gene call, TRBD1, goes unchecked for lack of DNA. Per the germline V gene, CDR1 is SGHRS and CDR2 is YFSETQ. This CDR3 spans 15 amino acids. CDR3 protein: CASTDVGRGTGELFF.

Here the CDR3 reads CASSPSGGSSYNEQFF. The gene calls are TRBV28 and TRBJ2-1; the TRBD1 assignment by TCRdb is unverifiable without DNA. The CDR3 extends over 16 amino acids. CDR1 and CDR2 from the germline V gene are MDHEN and SYDVKM.

The chain has TRBV27 and TRBJ2-1; the D gene TCRdb calls, TRBD2, cannot be checked with no DNA. The V gene's germline CDR1 is MNHEY and CDR2 SMNVEV (reference sequence). This CDR3 has 17 residues. CDR3 residues: CASSLSLGGGVYNEQFF.

This rearrangement joins TRBV29-1 to TRBJ1-2. CDR3 length equals 12 residues. Germline loops: CDR1 SQVTM, CDR2 ANQGSEA. CDR3 amino acids: CSVVMYNYGYTF.

The chain couples TRBV7-8 to TRBJ1-2. Germline CDR1 reads SGHVS; CDR2 reads FQNEAQ. The CDR3 runs to 14 residues. CDR3 sequence: CASSLRFRQHGYTF.

The chain couples TRBV12-3 or TRBV12-4 to TRBJ2-3; the TCRdb D gene call, TRBD2, has no DNA to confirm it. The CDR3 extends over 14 amino acids. The CDR3: CAITTTQNTDTQYF.

V usage is TRBV29-1 and J usage is TRBJ2-1; TCRdb calls TRBD1, which cannot be checked without DNA. CDR3 size: 12 residues. Germline CDR1 is SQVTM and CDR2 is ANQGSEA. The CDR3 is CSVTEGVDEQFF.

V usage is TRBV20-1 and J usage is TRBJ2-1; TCRdb's D call of TRBD2 is untestable without DNA. The CDR3 runs 15 residues. Germline assignment: CDR1 DFQATT and CDR2 SNEGSKA (reference sequence). Here the CDR3 reads CSASRGGRANNEQFF.

The chain links TRBV10-3 to TRBJ1-2. CDR1 is ENHRY and CDR2 is SYGVKD in the germline V gene. The CDR3 consists of 12 residues. The CDR3 region is CAIMGVGYGYTF.

The gene calls are TRBV29-1 and TRBJ2-1. The CDR3 has 11 residues. From germline, CDR1 is SQVTM and CDR2 ANQGSEA. The CDR3 spells CSVEAHNEQFF.

The V call is TRBV29-1, the J call TRBJ1-1; the D call of TRBD1 rests on TCRdb alone, since no DNA is present to check it. The CDR3 has 12 residues. The germline V gene has CDR1 SQVTM and CDR2 ANQGSEA. CDR3 in amino acids: CSVEPGRTEAFF.

V and J are TRBV2 and TRBJ2-7; as DNA is missing, the TRBD2 call by TCRdb cannot be tested. The CDR3 consists of 13 residues. Germline CDR1 is SNHLY and CDR2 is FYNNEI. Here the CDR3 reads CASGVGGMDEQYF.

V usage is TRBV19 and J usage is TRBJ2-6; lacking DNA, the TRBD2 call made by TCRdb goes unchecked. The CDR3 is made up of 20 amino acids. In germline, CDR1 is LNHDA, CDR2 SQIVND (reference sequence). CDR3 sequence reads: CASSIRTWRTRGSGANVLTF. Together with reference TRBV19 and TRBJ2-6, the CDR3 gives the full variable domain: DGGITQSPKYLFRKEGQNVTLSCEQNLNHDAMYWYRQDPGQGLRLIYYSQIVNDFQKGDIAEGYSVSREKKESFPLTVTSAQKNPTAFYLCASSIRTWRTRGSGANVLTFGAGSRLTVL.

This chain connects TRBV6-1 to TRBJ1-6; the D call from TCRdb, TRBD1, cannot be confirmed without DNA. The CDR3 totals 15 residues. CDR1 is MNHNS, CDR2 SASEGT, per germline. This CDR3 reads CASTTDRAYNSPLHF.

The V call is TRBV20-1, the J call TRBJ2-5; TCRdb's D call, TRBD1, is unchecked because there is no DNA. The germline CDR1 and CDR2 sequences are DFQATT and SNEGSKA (reference sequence). The CDR3 is made up of 13 amino acids. The CDR3 loop is CSASLDREETQYF.

The rearrangement uses TRBV18 and TRBJ1-1; TCRdb proposes TRBD1, but this gene call is untestable without DNA. Germline assignment: CDR1 KGHSH and CDR2 LQKENI. The CDR3 runs 15 residues. CDR3 sequence: CASSGRQKANTEAFF.

This chain's CDR3 is CASSLGPKTGELFF. The chain recombines TRBV5-6 with TRBJ2-2; TCRdb gives TRBD1 as the D gene, but with no DNA this cannot be confirmed. Germline CDR1 reads SGHDT; CDR2 reads YYEEEE. This CDR3 region has 14 residues.

This chain connects TRBV7-3 to TRBJ2-3; the TCRdb call, TRBD1, lacks DNA for checking. The germline CDR1 and CDR2 sequences are SGHTA and FQGTGA. This CDR3 contains 16 residues. The CDR3: CASSLNPRGRTDTQYF.

The gene calls are TRBV4-3 and TRBJ1-1; the TRBD1 assignment by TCRdb is unverifiable without DNA. Germline CDR1 reads LGHNA; CDR2 reads YSLEER. The length of the CDR3 is 17 residues. CDR3 protein: CASSQDWQGGLNTEAFF.

The rearrangement joins TRBV20-1 to TRBJ2-5; TCRdb outputs TRBD2, but without DNA this stays unchecked. This CDR3 contains 15 residues. CDR1 is DFQATT, CDR2 SNEGSKA, per germline (reference sequence). CDR3 region: CSARAGGSWTETQYF.

The rearrangement joins TRBV15 to TRBJ2-3; TCRdb selects TRBD1, and the lack of DNA leaves this call unchecked. CDR1 and CDR2 (germline): LNHNV, YYDKDF (reference sequence). The CDR3 extends over 16 amino acids. The CDR3 spells CATSSRDRVRTDTQYF.

The chain is built from TRBV4-1 and TRBJ2-1; TCRdb lists TRBD2, though no DNA is available to test this call. CDR3 length equals 15 residues. Germline V gene lookup returns CDR1 MGHRA and CDR2 YSYEKL. This CDR3 reads CASSIAGGPRNEQFF.

V and J are TRBV12-3 or TRBV12-4 and TRBJ1-1; the D call from TCRdb, TRBD1, cannot be confirmed without DNA. This CDR3 spans 13 amino acids. CDR3 loop: CASSPGTGGATFF.

The chain combines TRBV2 with TRBJ2-7; TCRdb picks TRBD1, but there is no DNA to check that call. Germline CDR1 and CDR2: SNHLY and FYNNEI. The CDR3 consists of 11 residues. The CDR3 sequence: CASNPGYEQYF. Combining the CDR3 with reference TRBV2 and TRBJ2-7 gives the whole variable domain EPEVTQTPSHQVTQMGQEVILRCVPISNHLYFYWYRQILGQKVEFLVSFYNNEISEKSEIFDDQFSVERPDGSNFTLKIRSTKLEDSAMYFCASNPGYEQYFGPGTRLTVT.

This chain connects TRBV4-2 to TRBJ1-2; TCRdb picks TRBD1, but there is no DNA to check that call. Germline CDR1 and CDR2: LGHNA and YNFKEQ. This CDR3 is 17 amino acids long. The CDR3 sequence is CASSQDEMGQTNYGYTF.

The rearrangement uses TRBV7-2 and TRBJ2-5; no DNA is available, so the TRBD1 call from TCRdb remains unchecked. Germline V CDR1 and CDR2: SGHTA, FQGNSA. The CDR3 is 15 amino acids. CDR3 region: CASSLQGAPEETQYF.

J is TRBJ2-7 and V is TRBV6-1; there is no DNA to check the TCRdb D call of TRBD2. Germline-derived CDR1 and CDR2 are MNHNS and SASEGT. This CDR3 contains 14 residues. The CDR3 here is CASRETRPPYEQYF.

The J gene is TRBJ2-3, the V gene TRBV4-3. Germline V lookup: CDR1 LGHNA, CDR2 YSLEER. The CDR3 has 14 amino acids. CDR3 residues: CASSQVTRADTQYF.

This rearrangement joins TRBV6-1 to TRBJ2-6. Looked up from germline, CDR1 is MNHNS and CDR2 is SASEGT. The CDR3 is 16 residues long. The CDR3 is CASSDTATSGANVLTF.